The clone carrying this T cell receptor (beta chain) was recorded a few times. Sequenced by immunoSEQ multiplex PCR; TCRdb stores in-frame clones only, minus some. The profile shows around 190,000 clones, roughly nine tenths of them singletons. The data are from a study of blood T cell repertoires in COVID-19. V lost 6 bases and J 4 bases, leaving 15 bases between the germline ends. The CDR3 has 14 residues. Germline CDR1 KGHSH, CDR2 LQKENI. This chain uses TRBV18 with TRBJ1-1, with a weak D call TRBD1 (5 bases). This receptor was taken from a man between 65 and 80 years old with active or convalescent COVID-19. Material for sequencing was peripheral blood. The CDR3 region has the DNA TGTGCCAGCTCCCCTGACAGAGCATTCACTGAAGCTTTCTTT. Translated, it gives CASSPDRAFTEAFF.